The TCR beta chain under discussion was sequenced for a study of T-cell reconstitution after alpha-beta-depleted transplantation in children. Study conclusions and caveats: Recipient T cells and thymic progenitors that survived were the source of the high TCRbeta diversity seen at day 60 in some patients. The main origin of T-cell counts and diversity one year after transplant was newly produced T cells. As was reported, about two months after transplant, alpha-beta T cells came from several hundred expanded graft clones.

This clonotype was seen more than once but under ten times. Its antigen is unknown. Construction of the TCRbeta library involved unique molecular identifiers. TCRdb reprocessed the PCR reads with MiXCR, giving one entry per CDR3 protein. The sample records about 830,000 distinct CDR3 sequences, less than 20% being singletons. V shed 6 bases and J shed 0 bases, with 17 bases lying between them. From germline, CDR1 is DFQATT and CDR2 SNEGSKA (reference sequence). This CDR3 comprises 16 residues. The source of this sequence is a male patient younger than 18 who had a stem cell transplant for acute lymphoblastic leukemia, so the T cells may come from the graft donor. The chain couples TRBV20-1 to TRBJ2-2; D is possibly TRBD2 (7 bases). This sample comprised PBMCs, mostly from graft donor cells, obtained 360 days after TCRalphabeta/CD19-depleted stem cell transplant. CDR3 sequence reads: CSAGGRDISNTGELFF. The DNA for the CDR3 is TGCAGTGCCGGGGGGAGGGACATTTCGAACACCGGGGAGCTGTTTTTT.